These 30 T cell receptor beta chains share one sample of origin, sequenced in a study of identical twins. One entry per CDR3 protein results from TCRdb running MiXCR on the 5' RACE reads. The data contain 400,000 to 600,000 distinct CDR3 sequences, 20% to 25% of them singletons. The sample was also reused in another study, on yellow fever vaccine responses in identical twins.

The sequenced sample consisted of CD4+ T cells sorted from blood. These receptors were taken from a woman between 18 and 30 years old in good health.

In this sample, this clonotype turned up a few times. This chain links TRBV6-2 or TRBV6-3 with TRBJ2-7, with D perhaps given as TRBD1 or TRBD2 (5 bases each). Deletions cut 5 bases from V and 10 bases from J, with 24 bases between. There are 15 residues in the CDR3. Germline V gives CDR1 MNHEY, CDR2 SVGEGT. In nucleotides, the CDR3 is TGTGCCAGCAGTGACAACTCAGGTTCGGGAAGGGGACAGTACGTC. Amino acids: CASSDNSGSGRGQYV.

The gene calls are TRBV11-3 and TRBJ2-1, with TRBD1 matching over 9 bases. In germline, CDR1 is SGHNT, CDR2 YENEEA. Trimming removed 5 bases from V and 7 bases from J; junction bases left unmatched: 9. The CDR3 extends over 15 amino acids. DNA for the CDR3: TGTGCCAGCAGCCCAGGACAGGGGATTGATAATGAGCAGTTCTTC. This sequence encodes CASSPGQGIDNEQFF.

Here the CDR3 DNA reads TGCAGTGCCTCCTGGACAGGGCGAGGGGCAAGTAACATTCAGTACTTC. Amino acids: CSASWTGRGASNIQYF. The chain recombines TRBV20-1 with TRBJ2-4, with 8 bases aligning to TRBD1. The length of the CDR3 is 16 residues. V lost 6 bases to trimming and J lost 7 bases; unmatched junction nucleotides: 17. Germline V gene lookup returns CDR1 DFQATT and CDR2 SNEGSKA (reference sequence).

This chain links TRBV7-8 with TRBJ2-4; unclear D gene. Deletions cut 1 base from V and 6 bases from J, with 10 bases between. Germline lookup yields CDR1 SGHVS and CDR2 FQNEAQ. The CDR3 spans 14 residues. CDR3: CASSLVGHLNIQYF. The CDR3 nucleotides read TGTGCCAGCAGCTTAGTAGGCCACCTAAACATTCAGTACTTC.

The rearrangement links TRBV7-6 to TRBJ2-1; weak D call: TRBD2 (5 bases). This CDR3 has 19 residues. CDR1 and CDR2 (germline): SGHVS, FNYEAQ. V was pared by 3 bases and J by 0 bases, with 21 bases between. The CDR3 nucleotides read TGTGCCAGCAGCTTTTCCGTATTATCTCGGGATAGCTCCTACAATGAGCAGTTCTTC. Encoded protein: CASSFSVLSRDSSYNEQFF.

The chain has TRBV5-1 and TRBJ2-1, with D perhaps TRBD2 (6 bases). V was shortened by 2 bases and J by 1 base, with 22 bases between the two germline ends. From germline, CDR1 is SGHRS and CDR2 YFSETQ. The CDR3 sequence is 19 residues long. CDR3 in amino acids: CASSFVKYFGGDSYNEQFF. CDR3 coding DNA: TGCGCCAGCAGCTTTGTAAAATACTTTGGCGGGGATTCCTACAATGAGCAGTTCTTC.

The chain carries TRBV27 and TRBJ2-3; D gene unclear. V lost 7 bases, J lost 1 base, and 18 bases lay in between. The germline V gene encodes CDR1 MNHEY and CDR2 SMNVEV (reference sequence). There are 16 residues in the CDR3. CDR3 region: CASTTSRGQRTDTQYF. CDR3 coding DNA: TGTGCCAGCACCACAAGTCGTGGGCAGCGCACAGATACGCAGTATTTT.

The chain couples TRBV19 to TRBJ2-4; the match to TRBD1 covers 10 bases. V trimming: 6 bases; J trimming: 6 bases; junction bases outside the gene matches: 14. In germline, CDR1 is LNHDA, CDR2 SQIVND (reference sequence). The length of the CDR3 is 17 residues. This CDR3 reads CASRPTPGQGLSNIQYF. CDR3 bases: TGTGCCAGTAGACCAACCCCGGGACAGGGGTTATCAAACATTCAGTACTTC.

The V gene is TRBV5-1, the J gene TRBJ2-1; 7 nucleotides match TRBD2. In germline, CDR1 is SGHRS, CDR2 YFSETQ. V was pared by 0 bases and J by 2 bases, with 5 bases of the junction left unmatched. The CDR3 has 16 amino acids. CDR3 residues: CASSLGGSSPYNEQFF. The CDR3 DNA reads as TGCGCCAGCAGCTTGGGCGGGAGTAGTCCCTACAATGAGCAGTTCTTC.

This clonotype was seen a handful of times. V is TRBV28 and J is TRBJ2-5; D is ambiguous. The germline V gene encodes CDR1 MDHEN and CDR2 SYDVKM. The CDR3 length is 14 residues. V lost 5 bases and J lost 5, with 15 bases in between. The CDR3 DNA reads TGTGCCAGCAGTATGTCGCCCCTGGCGGAGACCCAGTACTTC. Its protein is CASSMSPLAETQYF.

This chain uses TRBV4-2 with TRBJ1-4; maybe TRBD1 (6 bases). CDR1 is LGHNA and CDR2 is YNFKEQ in the germline V gene. V was shortened by 0 bases and J by 5 bases, with 13 bases between the two germline ends. The CDR3 extends over 16 amino acids. CDR3: CASSQDFRGANEKLFF. Written as DNA, the CDR3 is TGTGCCAGCAGCCAAGATTTCCGGGGGGCGAATGAAAAACTGTTTTTT.

This clonotype was seen more than once but under ten times. The V call is TRBV20-1, the J call TRBJ2-7; 9 bases line up with TRBD1. Germline CDR1 and CDR2: DFQATT and SNEGSKA (reference sequence). The CDR3 has 13 amino acids. Trimming removed 1 base from V and 4 bases from J; junction bases left unmatched: 2. CDR3 in amino acids: CSARAGQGYEQYV. In DNA form, the CDR3 reads TGCAGTGCTAGAGCCGGACAGGGGTACGAGCAGTACGTC.

This clonotype was counted only a few times. The chain has TRBV4-1 and TRBJ2-5; D could derive from TRBD1 or TRBD2 (7 bases each). Germline lookup yields CDR1 MGHRA and CDR2 YSYEKL. V was cut by 6 bases and J by 1 base, with 18 bases left in between. The CDR3 has 16 residues. CDR3: CASRRPGGGTQETQYF. The CDR3 region has the DNA TGCGCCAGCAGACGACCAGGGGGGGGCACCCAAGAGACCCAGTACTTC.

The chain uses TRBV28 and TRBJ1-2, with D unclear. The ends were cut back, 7 bases at V and 10 bases at J, with 19 bases in the middle. CDR3 length: 13 residues. Germline V gene lookup returns CDR1 MDHEN and CDR2 SYDVKM. DNA for the CDR3: TGTGCCAGCACCACTTTGGGATCGGGGTACTACACCTTC. Its protein is CASTTLGSGYYTF.

This clonotype was counted between two and nine times. The chain carries TRBV11-2 and TRBJ2-2; 7 bases are shared with TRBD1. The junction had 6 bases not matched to a gene; V was cut back by 2 bases and J by 6 bases. The length of the CDR3 is 15 residues. The V gene's germline CDR1 is SGHAT and CDR2 FQNNGV. This CDR3 is CASSLIGQGAGELFF. CDR3 in DNA: TGTGCCAGCAGCTTAATCGGGCAGGGGGCCGGGGAGCTGTTTTTT.

The genes are TRBV6-1 and TRBJ2-1; 8 nucleotides line up with TRBD1. CDR1 is MNHNS and CDR2 is SASEGT in the germline V gene. The CDR3 totals 16 residues. The trim removed 7 bases at V and 9 bases at J, leaving 17 bases unmatched. The CDR3 protein is CASTQPRGQGYGEQFF. The CDR3 DNA reads TGTGCCAGCACCCAACCCCGAGGACAGGGATACGGTGAGCAGTTCTTC.

This clonotype showed up many times. The chain uses TRBV12-3 or TRBV12-4 and TRBJ1-5, with TRBD1 as a possible D gene (5 bases). The CDR3 covers 16 residues. Trimming took 1 base from V and 3 from J, leaving 13 bases between them. The CDR3 protein is CASSLGDVGINQPQHF. Here the CDR3 DNA reads TGTGCCAGCAGTTTAGGGGACGTAGGAATCAATCAGCCCCAGCATTTT.

This clonotype was found a few times. A junction boundary mismatches the germline segment, possibly from a read error. This chain's CDR3 is CSARAGLLTPLHF. The CDR3 nucleotides read TGCAGTGCAAGAGCGGGTTTATTGACACCCCTCCACTTT. The J gene is TRBJ1-6, the V gene TRBV20-1; the D is unclear. Germline V gene data show CDR1 as DFQATT and CDR2 as SNEGSKA (reference sequence). There are 13 residues in the CDR3.

This clonotype occurred a few times. CDR3 nucleotide sequence: TGTGCCAGCAGCCCCCGTCTGGTTGTTCACGAGCAGTACTTC. Protein sequence: CASSPRLVVHEQYF. The chain joins TRBV14 to TRBJ2-7, with D unresolved. CDR1 SGHDN and CDR2 FVKESK come from the germline V gene. Trimming stripped 4 bases from V and 5 bases from J, with 15 bases between. The CDR3 loop spans 14 amino acids.

In its sample, this clonotype was seen a few times. The V and J genes are TRBV7-2 and TRBJ2-1, with 9 bases identical to TRBD2. The CDR3 has 16 amino acids. The V gene's germline CDR1 is SGHTA and CDR2 FQGNSA. The junction had 9 bases not matched to a gene; V was cut back by 2 bases and J by 7 bases. The CDR3: CASSLSISGGGNEQFF. In DNA form, the CDR3 reads TGTGCCAGCAGCTTATCGATTAGCGGGGGTGGGAATGAGCAGTTCTTC.

This clonotype was counted only a few times. V is TRBV10-3 and J is TRBJ2-1; tentatively, D is TRBD1 or TRBD2 (6 bases each). Germline-derived CDR1 and CDR2 are ENHRY and SYGVKD. The CDR3 extends over 15 amino acids. The V gene lost 11 bases and the J gene lost 7 bases, with 24 bases spanning the gap. The DNA of the CDR3 is TGTGCCGTCTTAGGGGGGTTAGAGCCGGGGAATGAGCAGTTCTTC. Its translation is CAVLGGLEPGNEQFF.

The chain couples TRBV7-2 to TRBJ2-1; TRBD1 agrees at 7 bases. The CDR3 loop spans 13 amino acids. Looked up from germline, CDR1 is SGHTA and CDR2 is FQGNSA. The J segment lost 9 bases and the V segment lost 3 bases, leaving 5 bases of the junction unmatched. Here the CDR3 reads CASSFKGASEQFF. CDR3 DNA sequence: TGTGCCAGCAGCTTCAAGGGGGCATCTGAGCAGTTCTTC.

This clonotype has only a few counts. The genes are TRBV6-1 and TRBJ2-7, with 7 bases matching TRBD1. This CDR3 has 16 amino acids. The germline gives CDR1 MNHNS, CDR2 SASEGT. V was clipped by 7 bases and J by 0 bases; unmatched bases: 12. DNA of the CDR3: TGTGCCAGCAAGGAATCCGGGACAGTAAGCTCCTACGAGCAGTACGTC. It specifies CASKESGTVSSYEQYV.

J is TRBJ2-2 and V is TRBV9, with D maybe TRBD2 (6 bases). The V gene's germline CDR1 is SGDLS and CDR2 YYNGEE. Trimming shortened V by 0 bases and J by 5 bases, and 11 bases separated the two germline ends. The CDR3 consists of 15 residues. The CDR3, as DNA: TGTGCCAGCAGCGTAGTGGCGGGGATAACCGGGGAGCTGTTTTTT. It yields the protein CASSVVAGITGELFF.

This chain links TRBV5-1 with TRBJ1-3, with a possible D match to TRBD1 (5 bases). There are 16 residues in the CDR3. V lost 4 bases and J lost 0, with 14 bases in between. Looked up from germline, CDR1 is SGHRS and CDR2 is YFSETQ. CDR3 protein: CASSAWDGYSGNTIYF. The CDR3 DNA is TGCGCCAGCAGCGCGTGGGACGGATACTCTGGAAACACCATATATTTT. The variable domain in full, completed from reference TRBV5-1 and TRBJ1-3, reads KAGVTQTPRYLIKTRGQQVTLSCSPISGHRSVSWYQQTPGQGLQFLFEYFSETQRNKGNFPGRFSGRQFSNSRSEMNVSTLELGDSALYLCASSAWDGYSGNTIYFGEGSWLTVV.

The chain carries TRBV12-3 or TRBV12-4 and TRBJ1-1; D gene unclear. The germline V and J ends were trimmed by 2 bases and 0 bases, with 4 bases remaining between them. The CDR3 has 13 amino acids. The CDR3 region is CASSLWVNTEAFF. Here the CDR3 DNA reads TGTGCCAGCAGTTTATGGGTGAACACTGAAGCTTTCTTT.

The chain has TRBV3-1 and TRBJ1-2, with D tentatively TRBD1 (5 bases). The CDR3 extends over 16 amino acids. The V end was cut by 0 bases, the J end by 7 bases, with 18 bases between. Germline-derived CDR1 and CDR2 are LGHDT and YNNKEL (reference sequence). The chain's CDR3 is CASSQDLRGLLGGYTF. CDR3 coding DNA: TGTGCCAGCAGCCAAGACCTAAGGGGACTTTTAGGTGGCTACACCTTC. Filled out from reference TRBV3-1 and TRBJ1-2, the complete variable domain reads DTAVSQTPKYLVTQMGNDKSIKCEQNLGHDTMYWYKQDSKKFLKIMFSYNNKELIINETVPNRFSPKSPDKAHLNLHINSLELGDSAVYFCASSQDLRGLLGGYTFGSGTRLTVV.

The rearrangement joins TRBV5-1 to TRBJ2-1; TRBD2 matches at 9 bases. V shed 6 bases and J 4 bases; nucleotides not matched to a gene: 8. This CDR3 is 15 amino acids long. CDR1 and CDR2 (germline): SGHRS, YFSETQ. The CDR3 here is CASTPGTSLYNEQFF. Written as DNA, the CDR3 is TGCGCCAGCACCCCGGGGACTAGCCTATACAATGAGCAGTTCTTC.

CDR3 in DNA: TGTGCCAGTAGTATAGCGGAGAAGCTCGGGGACATTCAGTACTTC. It translates to CASSIAEKLGDIQYF. The chain couples TRBV19 to TRBJ2-4; D might be TRBD2 (5 bases). This CDR3 region has 15 residues. Germline assignment: CDR1 LNHDA and CDR2 SQIVND (reference sequence). The V gene lost 1 base and the J gene lost 8 bases, with 15 bases spanning the gap. The entire variable domain, with the rest obtained from reference TRBV19 and TRBJ2-4, is as follows: DGGITQSPKYLFRKEGQNVTLSCEQNLNHDAMYWYRQDPGQGLRLIYYSQIVNDFQKGDIAEGYSVSREKKESFPLTVTSAQKNPTAFYLCASSIAEKLGDIQYFGAGTRLSVL.

This sequence joins TRBV6-2 or TRBV6-3 and TRBJ2-7; 8 nucleotides match TRBD2. This CDR3 is 13 amino acids long. Trimming cost V 7 bases and J 5 bases; bases outside gene matches: 7. Germline values: CDR1 MNHEY, CDR2 SVGEGT. Written as DNA, the CDR3 is TGTGCCAGCAAACGGGGGGGCCTGGACGAGCAGTACGTC. The encoded protein is CASKRGGLDEQYV.